These 25 T cell receptor beta chains originate from one sample sequenced in a study of tumor-infiltrating lymphocytes in oesophageal squamous cell carcinoma. TCRdb reanalysed the PCR reads using MiXCR and keeps one entry per CDR3 protein. The data show about 17,000 distinct CDR3 sequences, about 50% seen once. The sample taken for sequencing was esophageal tumor tissue. Receptors originate from a male donor with esophageal squamous cell carcinoma.

This chain joins TRBV12-3 or TRBV12-4 and TRBJ2-6; 10 nucleotides match TRBD1. The J call is uncertain, as TRBJ2-5 better fits the DNA end. CDR3 length: 15 residues. CDR3 protein: CASSLTGGIQETQYF. CDR3 sequence (DNA): TGTGCCAGCAGTTTGACAGGGGGCATCCAAGAGACCCAGTACTTC.

The chain is built from TRBV24-1 and TRBJ2-5; TRBD1 matches 7 bases. With the DNA end fitting TRBJ2-1 better, the J assignment may be wrong. CDR3 length: 16 residues. The germline gives CDR1 KGHDR, CDR2 SFDVKD. DNA of the CDR3: TGTGCCACCAGTGACCAGACGACAGGGTCCTACAATGAGCAGTTCTTC. As protein: CATSDQTTGSYNEQFF.

The chain is built from TRBV28 and TRBJ2-2; TRBD1 or TRBD2 may be the D gene (5 bases each). Germline lookup yields CDR1 MDHEN and CDR2 SYDVKM. Trimming took off 5 bases at V and 5 bases at J, with 12 bases between the two ends. The CDR3 is made up of 14 amino acids. Written as DNA, the CDR3 is TGTGCCAGCAGTGCCCGTGGGACGACCGGGGAGCTGTTTTTT. It translates to CASSARGTTGELFF.

The chain employs TRBV7-6 and TRBJ2-1; D is unclear. Germline values: CDR1 SGHVS, CDR2 FNYEAQ. V was trimmed by 2 bases and J by 0 bases, leaving 11 bases between them. The CDR3 has 16 amino acids. CDR3 DNA sequence: TGTGCCAGCAGCTTATACGGGCCTAGCTCCTACAATGAGCAGTTCTTC. Protein sequence: CASSLYGPSSYNEQFF. The full variable domain, completed using reference TRBV7-6 and TRBJ2-1, is GAGVSQSPRYKVTKRGQDVALRCDPISGHVSLYWYRQALGQGPEFLTYFNYEAQQDKSGLPNDRFSAERPEGSISTLTIQRTEQRDSAMYRCASSLYGPSSYNEQFFGPGTRLTVL.

The chain uses TRBV7-6 and TRBJ2-7; 11 nucleotides agree with TRBD1. The CDR3 is 15 amino acids. Trimming took 5 bases from V and 9 from J; bases not matched to a gene: 12. Germline V gene sequence: CDR1 SGHVS, CDR2 FNYEAQ. The CDR3 region has the DNA TGTGCCAGCAGCCCTGGGACAGGGGGGTCAGATACGCAGTACTTC. Translated, it gives CASSPGTGGSDTQYF.

The table lists this clonotype with many counts. No conserved phenylalanine or tryptophan ends this CDR3, so it is likely a read error. No DNA is shown, since the ends of the CDR3 on it are uncertain; the CDR3 is the one TCRdb lists. The chain links TRBV7-2 to TRBJ2-6. Looked up from germline, CDR1 is SGHTA and CDR2 is FQGNSA. The CDR3 spans 8 amino acids, including both terminal residues. The CDR3 sequence is CASSLQTS.

The rearrangement joins TRBV7-4 to TRBJ2-5; 7 bases are shared with TRBD2. The J call could be wrong; TRBJ2-6 is a better fit for the DNA end. The CDR3 contains 18 residues. Germline loops: CDR1 SGHVT, CDR2 SQSDAQ. CDR3 residues: CASSLEYFGGYGANVLTF. The DNA for the CDR3 is TGTGCCAGCAGCTTAGAGTATTTCGGGGGGTATGGGGCCAACGTCCTGACTTTC.

The table lists this clonotype with a few counts. This is likely a read error, given that the CDR3 carries no conserved phenylalanine or tryptophan at its end. It is unclear where the CDR3 begins or ends on the DNA, so no DNA is shown, and the CDR3 is as TCRdb lists it. The rearrangement joins TRBV7-8 to TRBJ2-5; the DNA was not compared with TRBD1, the D call given in the table. CDR1 and CDR2 (germline): SGHVS, FQNEAQ. Ends included, the CDR3 has 17 residues. CDR3 protein: CASSPRQGAGSPLHFGN.

As concerns this clonotype: The junction shows a germline mismatch at one end, possibly a read error. The chain uses TRBV6-6 and TRBJ1-1; a possible D gene is TRBD1 (6 bases). This CDR3 has 13 residues. Germline V gene lookup returns CDR1 MNHNY and CDR2 SVGAGI (reference sequence). The DNA of the CDR3 is TGTGCCAGCAGTTACTCCTCGGGACACCCCTTCCACTTT. This translates into CASSYSSGHPFHF.

The table lists this clonotype with many counts. The gene calls are TRBV19 and TRBJ1-1; the D gene is possibly TRBD1 (6 bases). V lost 3 bases and J lost 7, with 21 bases in between. CDR1 LNHDA and CDR2 SQIVND come from the germline V gene (reference sequence). CDR3 length equals 16 residues. CDR3 nucleotides: TGTGCCAGTAGTATTTCGGGTGAGGCGGGGGGCGGTGAAGCTTTCTTT. Its protein product is CASSISGEAGGGEAFF.

This clonotype was detected ten times or more. This CDR3 is missing its conserved last phenylalanine or tryptophan, likely due to a read error. Because the CDR3's place on the DNA is in doubt, the DNA is left out and the CDR3 is given as listed by TCRdb. The V and J genes are TRBV28 and TRBJ2-7; the tabulated D call, TRBD1, remains unverified against the DNA. The length of the CDR3 is 8 amino acids, counting both ends. Germline V gene lookup returns CDR1 MDHEN and CDR2 SYDVKM. Here the CDR3 reads CASSLQGG.

This clonotype is medium-sized within its sample. This chain connects TRBV7-8 to TRBJ1-4; no clear D gene. The CDR3 has 14 residues. Germline assignment: CDR1 SGHVS and CDR2 FQNEAQ. Trimming stripped 5 bases from V and 5 bases from J, with 12 bases between. CDR3 sequence (DNA): TGTGCCAGCAGCCGCGGATCGGCCAATGAAAAACTGTTTTTT. It translates to CASSRGSANEKLFF.

The chain carries TRBV7-9 and TRBJ1-4, with D uncertain. The CDR3 is 16 amino acids. CDR1 SEHNR and CDR2 FQNEAQ come from the germline V gene (reference sequence). V dropped 4 bases and J dropped 1 base, with 13 bases sitting between them. The CDR3 region has the DNA TGTGCCAGCAGCTCCGACCTACAGAAAACTAATGAAAAACTGTTTTTT. This translates into CASSSDLQKTNEKLFF.

This clonotype was seen many times. This rearrangement joins TRBV12-3 or TRBV12-4 to TRBJ2-7; 7 nucleotides align to TRBD2. V shed 5 bases, J shed 8 bases, and the junction held 12 bases outside the gene matches. The CDR3 is 14 residues long. This CDR3 is CASSAWGGVRKQYF. The CDR3 coding sequence is TGTGCCAGCAGTGCTTGGGGGGGAGTTCGGAAGCAGTACTTC.

This clonotype was detected ten times or more. This chain uses TRBV19 with TRBJ1-1, with 7 bases identical to TRBD1. Trimming took 5 bases from V and 1 from J; bases not matched to a gene: 4. Germline CDR1 reads LNHDA; CDR2 reads SQIVND (reference sequence). The CDR3 length is 14 residues. CDR3 in DNA: TGTGCCAGTAGTCGACAGGGAGCGAACACTGAAGCTTTCTTT. It translates to CASSRQGANTEAFF.

Notes on this clonotype: This likely comes from a read error, as the CDR3 has no conserved phenylalanine or tryptophan at its end. The DNA is left out, because the CDR3 cannot be placed on it with certainty; the CDR3 is given as TCRdb lists it. This chain uses TRBV7-6 with TRBJ2-6; whether TRBD1, the table's D call, matches the DNA was not checked. 16 amino acids form the CDR3, both terminal residues included. Germline V CDR1 and CDR2: SGHVS, FNYEAQ. The CDR3: CASSLGRGANEQYFGA.

As regards this clonotype: Since the CDR3 does not end with the conserved phenylalanine or tryptophan, this likely comes from a read error. The limits of the CDR3 on the DNA are not certain, so only TCRdb's listed CDR3 is given. V usage is TRBV7-9 and J usage is TRBJ2-7. The V gene's germline CDR1 is SEHNR and CDR2 FQNEAQ (reference sequence). The CDR3 comprises 17 residues, both ends counted. CDR3 amino acids: CASSLETVANYGYTFGS.

For this clonotype: Germline and junction disagree at one end, which may indicate a read error. The V gene is TRBV7-6, the J gene TRBJ2-5; D unclear. Germline V gene sequence: CDR1 SGHVS, CDR2 FNYEAQ. The CDR3 consists of 13 residues. The CDR3: CASSLVSQETQYF. CDR3 bases: TGTGCTAGCAGCTTAGTTTCCCAAGAGACCCAGTACTTC. Drawing the rest from reference TRBV7-6 and TRBJ2-5, the complete variable domain is GAGVSQSPRYKVTKRGQDVALRCDPISGHVSLYWYRQALGQGPEFLTYFNYEAQQDKSGLPNDRFSAERPEGSISTLTIQRTEQRDSAMYRCASSLVSQETQYFGPGTRLLVL.

This clonotype was counted ten times or more. The chain joins TRBV5-6 to TRBJ1-1, with no clear D. Germline V CDR1 and CDR2: SGHDT, YYEEEE. The CDR3 sequence is 15 residues long. Trimming cost V 0 bases and J 7 bases, with 16 bases left between them. CDR3 in amino acids: CASSLAGRRGVEAFF. In DNA, the CDR3 is TGTGCCAGCAGCTTGGCCGGACGGCGGGGAGTTGAAGCTTTCTTT.

The chain employs TRBV10-3 and TRBJ2-5; D might be TRBD2 (7 bases). V dropped 6 bases and J dropped 2 bases, with 13 bases sitting between them. Looked up from germline, CDR1 is ENHRY and CDR2 is SYGVKD. CDR3 length equals 14 residues. The CDR3: CAIRGGGIQETQYF. DNA for the CDR3: TGTGCCATCAGAGGGGGGGGTATTCAAGAGACCCAGTACTTC.

This rearrangement joins TRBV7-9 to TRBJ1-6, with D possibly being TRBD1 (5 bases). Germline values: CDR1 SEHNR, CDR2 FQNEAQ (reference sequence). Trimming took off 3 bases at V and 11 bases at J, with 11 bases between the two ends. This CDR3 has 13 residues. In DNA form, the CDR3 reads TGTGCCAGCAGCTTGGGCCAGGGCACACCCCTCCACTTT. Translated: CASSLGQGTPLHF.

DNA for the CDR3: TGCGCCAGCAGCCATATAGGGATGAACGAGCAGTACTTC. Translating gives CASSHIGMNEQYF. V usage is TRBV4-1 and J usage is TRBJ2-5, with D hard to call. The J call is in doubt because the DNA end fits TRBJ2-7 better. This CDR3 is 13 amino acids long. Germline-derived CDR1 and CDR2 are MGHRA and YSYEKL.

This clonotype was counted a few times. The J gene is TRBJ1-5, the V gene TRBV7-8, with D tentatively TRBD1 (5 bases). Germline values: CDR1 SGHVS, CDR2 FQNEAQ. The CDR3 sequence is 14 residues long. Trimming stripped 5 bases from V and 7 bases from J, with 15 bases between. The CDR3, as DNA: TGTGCCAGCAGCCTGACAGAATTAGTCCAGCCCCAGCATTTT. This translates into CASSLTELVQPQHF.

This clonotype was found many times. Because it lacks the conserved phenylalanine or tryptophan at the end, this CDR3 is likely a read error. The DNA is omitted, as the CDR3 cannot be located on it reliably, and the CDR3 follows TCRdb's listing. The V gene is TRBV7-8, the J gene TRBJ2-7; the table's D call, TRBD1, has no DNA check behind it. Germline CDR1 SGHVS, CDR2 FQNEAQ. The CDR3 length equals 17 residues, ends included. The CDR3 reads CASSSEDGTGAGYTFGS.

V usage is TRBV6-8 and J usage is TRBJ2-3; 7 bases map to TRBD2. This CDR3 is 15 amino acids long. Losses at the gene ends were 0 bases for V and 2 bases for J; bases not matched to a gene: 2. Germline V gene lookup returns CDR1 MNHGY and CDR2 SAAAGT. The CDR3 protein is CASSYSRDYTDTQYF. CDR3 nucleotide sequence: TGTGCCAGCAGTTACTCGAGGGACTACACAGATACGCAGTATTTT.